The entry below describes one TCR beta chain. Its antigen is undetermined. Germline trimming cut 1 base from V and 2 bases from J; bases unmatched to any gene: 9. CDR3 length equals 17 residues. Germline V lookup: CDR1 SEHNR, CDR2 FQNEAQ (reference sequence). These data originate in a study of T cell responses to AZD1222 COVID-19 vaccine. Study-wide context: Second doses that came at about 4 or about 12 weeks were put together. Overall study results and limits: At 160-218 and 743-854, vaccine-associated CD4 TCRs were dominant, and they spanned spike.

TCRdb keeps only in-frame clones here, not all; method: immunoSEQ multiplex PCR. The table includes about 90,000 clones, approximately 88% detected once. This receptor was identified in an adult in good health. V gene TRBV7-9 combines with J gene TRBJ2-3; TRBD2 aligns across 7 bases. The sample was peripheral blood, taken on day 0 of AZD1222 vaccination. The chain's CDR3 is CASSLGGAGYSTDTQYF. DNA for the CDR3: TGTGCCAGCAGCTTAGGGGGAGCGGGATACTCCACAGATACGCAGTATTTT.